The clone carrying this TCR beta chain has just one count. This specimen comes from a study of T cell changes during pregnancy in multiple sclerosis. The germline V gene has CDR1 SGHAT and CDR2 FQDESV (reference sequence). This CDR3 contains 15 residues. V shed 5 bases and J shed 3 bases, with 15 bases lying between them. Some clones are missing from TCRdb's copy, which holds only in-frame ones; the method was immunoSEQ multiplex PCR. The table includes fewer than 85,000 clones, roughly 91% detected once. The sample in question was peripheral blood, obtained after pregnancy. The source of this sequence is a female donor in good health, enrolled as a control in a pregnancy study. V is TRBV11-1 and J is TRBJ2-3, with D possibly TRBD1 on 5 matching bases. The CDR3 loop is CASSPELDKTDTQYF. As DNA, the CDR3 is TGTGCCAGCAGCCCCGAGTTGGACAAGACAGATACGCAGTATTTT.